These T cell receptor beta chains were read from a single sample in a study of T cells in Graves' hyperthyroidism and ophthalmopathy. TCRdb analysed the multiplex PCR reads with MiXCR anew, one entry per CDR3 protein. The repertoire has roughly 700,000 distinct CDR3 sequences, around 16% of them found once; the top ten carry 15%. Sequenced material: blood. These receptors came from a man aged 50 to 59 with Graves' hyperthyroidism. Both conserved end residues are part of each CDR3. The D gene is left open where the match is weak. Not all rows give a size; the values are once, few, many and, for expanded clones, a class.

d_gene: -
len: 13
abundance: few
j_gene: TRBJ2-3
v_gene: TRBV13
CDR3nt: TGTGCCAGCAGCCAACTGATTGGGGATACGCAGTATTTT
CDR3aa: CASSQLIGDTQYF

d_gene: -
len: 14
abundance: many
j_gene: TRBJ2-1
v_gene: TRBV27
CDR3nt: TGTGCCAGCAGTCCCGGGACGGAATACAATGAGCAGTTCTTC
CDR3aa: CASSPGTEYNEQFF

d_gene: TRBD2
len: 18
abundance: -
j_gene: TRBJ2-1
v_gene: TRBV4-1
CDR3nt: TGCGCCAGCAGCCAAGGCCTAGCGGGAGTAATGTCCTACAATGAGCAGTTCTTC
CDR3aa: CASSQGLAGVMSYNEQFF

d_gene: -
len: 13
abundance: few
j_gene: TRBJ2-1
v_gene: TRBV19
CDR3nt: TGTGCCAGTAGTATAGTAGTGGGAAATGAGCAGTTCTTC
CDR3aa: CASSIVVGNEQFF

d_gene: -
len: 15
abundance: few
j_gene: TRBJ2-4
v_gene: TRBV24-1
CDR3nt: TGTGCCACCAGTAGGGGGGACTTAGCCAAAAACATTCAGTACTTC
CDR3aa: CATSRGDLAKNIQYF

d_gene: TRBD1
len: 14
abundance: -
j_gene: TRBJ1-4
v_gene: TRBV25-1
CDR3nt: TGTGCCAGCAGACCGGACAGGCTGGGCGAAAAACTGTTTTTT
CDR3aa: CASRPDRLGEKLFF

d_gene: TRBD1
len: 17
abundance: -
j_gene: TRBJ1-4
v_gene: TRBV28
CDR3nt: TGTGCCAGCAGATCACCTACAGGGGGTGCAACTAATGAAAAACTGTTTTTT
CDR3aa: CASRSPTGGATNEKLFF

d_gene: -
len: 16
abundance: -
j_gene: TRBJ2-3
v_gene: TRBV5-4
CDR3nt: TGTGCCAGCAGCATACCCAAGGGACCCCTTCGGCATACGCAGTATTTT
CDR3aa: CASSIPKGPLRHTQYF

d_gene: TRBD1
len: 15
abundance: few
j_gene: TRBJ2-1
v_gene: TRBV28
CDR3nt: TGTGCCAGCACGGCCGGGACAGCCATCTACAATGAGCAGTTCTTC
CDR3aa: CASTAGTAIYNEQFF

d_gene: -
len: 11
abundance: few
j_gene: TRBJ2-1
v_gene: TRBV7-8
CDR3nt: TGTGCCTTGCGAAGGAACAATGAGCAGTTCTTC
CDR3aa: CALRRNNEQFF

d_gene: TRBD2
len: 15
abundance: few
j_gene: TRBJ2-7
v_gene: TRBV3-1
CDR3nt: TGTGCCAGCAGGAACTTGCGGGGGGCGGAAAACGAGCAGTACTTC
CDR3aa: CASRNLRGAENEQYF

d_gene: TRBD2
len: 15
abundance: few
j_gene: TRBJ2-3
v_gene: TRBV6-2/TRBV6-3
CDR3nt: TGTGCCAGCACCTCTAGCGGGAGGGGGACAGATACGCAGTATTTT
CDR3aa: CASTSSGRGTDTQYF

d_gene: -
len: 17
abundance: many
j_gene: TRBJ2-2
v_gene: TRBV28
CDR3nt: TGTGCCAGCAGTTTGTCTCGCGGACAAATGAACACCGGGGAGCTGTTTTTT
CDR3aa: CASSLSRGQMNTGELFF

d_gene: -
len: 13
abundance: few
j_gene: TRBJ1-1
v_gene: TRBV10-2
CDR3nt: TGCGCCAGCAGTGAGGACGGGAACACTGAAGCTCTCTTT
CDR3aa: CASSEDGNTEALF